The TCR beta chain described here comes from a study of T-cell reconstitution after alpha-beta-depleted transplantation in children. Germline V lookup: CDR1 DFQATT, CDR2 SNEGSKA (reference sequence). The CDR3 is 14 amino acids. With 5 bases removed from V and 7 bases from J, the gap between germline ends came to 21 bases. Preparation of the TCRbeta library was carried out with unique molecular identifiers. TCRdb independently ran MiXCR on the PCR reads; one entry per CDR3 protein. The sample yields almost 400,000 distinct CDR3 sequences, about a fifth seen once. This clonotype was seen at least ten times.

J is TRBJ2-7 and V is TRBV20-1; possibly TRBD1 for D (6 bases). The sample was PBMCs from the stem cell graft donor, taken from the stem cell graft. This clonotype was obtained from a human donor who donated a stem cell graft to a child with acute myeloid leukemia. The CDR3 coding sequence is TGCAGTGCTCGACTATCCGGGACAAATGATGAGCAGTACTTC. Protein sequence: CSARLSGTNDEQYF.